The text below deals with one TCR beta chain. The record originates from a study of blood T cell repertoires in COVID-19. Across the whole study: T cells, B-cell-depleted T cells, or PBMCs provided the cDNA or gDNA that served as material.

Per the original methods: The authors estimated nucleated cell counts from reference gene primer amplification. Using immunoSEQ multiplex PCR, the repertoire was profiled, and TCRdb retains in-frame clones only, with some absent. That table gives V, J and clone size, and the DNA gave D and trimming. The table has 62,000 or so clones, about 86% seen once. Germline V gives CDR1 SQVTM, CDR2 ANQGSEA. Trimming stripped 7 bases from V and 7 bases from J, with 13 bases between. The CDR3 has 11 amino acids. The chain uses TRBV29-1 and TRBJ1-2; the D gene is possibly TRBD1 (5 bases). The sequence derives from a woman between 55 and 75 years old with acute or convalescent COVID-19. The sequenced material came from peripheral blood. The CDR3 protein is CSAGRQGGYTF. In nucleotides, the CDR3 is TGCAGCGCCGGAAGGCAGGGTGGCTACACCTTC.